This T cell receptor beta chain was found in a study of T cells in Graves' hyperthyroidism and ophthalmopathy. TCR beta CDR3 sequences were amplified from RNA transcripts. Using the HTBI primer set, a first-round RT-PCR was run on the TCR CDR3. A single record per CDR3 protein comes from TCRdb applying MiXCR to the multiplex PCR reads. The profile shows approximately 350,000 distinct CDR3 sequences, approximately 16% of them singletons. The CDR3 is 12 amino acids. Germline lookup yields CDR1 SQVTM and CDR2 ANQGSEA. Trimming stripped 7 bases from V and 0 bases from J, with 9 bases between. This clonotype has just a few counts.

The clonotype was recovered from a woman aged 55-69 years with Graves' ophthalmopathy. V gene TRBV29-1 combines with J gene TRBJ1-1, with unresolved D. The sequencing input was blood. In DNA, the CDR3 is TGCAGCGCTGGGCTCATGAACACTGAAGCTTTCTTT. Translating it yields CSAGLMNTEAFF.